This TCR beta chain stems from a study of human T cells and chemical hapten exposure. Across the whole study: Each week of the roughly 25-week study, patients had diphenylcyclopropenone applied to the scalp. Application of 0.01% DPC to the upper back was done by patch test, with a reading at 6 days. Study findings and constraints: Among TCRs, those above 1 in 1000 frequency were unaffected by DPC sensitization. Clustering by CDR3 similarity yielded significantly more large clusters from expanded TCRs than controls.

The junction had 6 bases not matched to a gene; V was cut back by 6 bases and J by 1 base. Germline loops: CDR1 SGHRS, CDR2 YFSETQ. CDR3 size: 14 residues. Specified time point: patch test 1, 2 weeks after DPC sensitization. Indicated treatment: therapeutic diphenylcyclopropenone sensitization with weekly scalp DPC. Total RNA was extracted from unfractionated whole blood. TCRdb reanalysed the RACE reads using MiXCR and keeps one entry per CDR3 protein. Of about 34,000 distinct CDR3 sequences in the sample, more than 6% are singletons; the top ten hold roughly a tenth. The table lists this clonotype with many counts. Its antigen is unknown.

V gene TRBV5-1 combines with J gene TRBJ2-5, with TRBD2 identical over 7 bases. The TCR comes from a woman in her twenties or thirties with alopecia areata. Some clones in this sample may be carry-over from other donors' samples. The specimen comprised whole blood, sampled in connection with sensitization to the hapten diphenylcyclopropenone (DPC). As DNA, the CDR3 is TGCGCCAGCAAATGGGGAGGGACCCAAGAGACCCAGTACTTC. This translates into CASKWGGTQETQYF.